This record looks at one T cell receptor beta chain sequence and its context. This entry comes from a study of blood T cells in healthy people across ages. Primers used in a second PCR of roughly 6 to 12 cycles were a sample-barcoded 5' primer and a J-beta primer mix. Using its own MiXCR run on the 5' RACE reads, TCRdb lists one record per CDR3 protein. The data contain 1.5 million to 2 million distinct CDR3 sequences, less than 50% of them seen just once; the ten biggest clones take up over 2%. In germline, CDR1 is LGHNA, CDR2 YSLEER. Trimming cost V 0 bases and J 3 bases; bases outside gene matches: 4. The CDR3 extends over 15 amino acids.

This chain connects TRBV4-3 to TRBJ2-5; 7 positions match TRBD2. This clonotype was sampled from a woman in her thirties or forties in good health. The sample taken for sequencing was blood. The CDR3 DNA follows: TGCGCCAGCAGCCAAGAATGGGGGAGGGAAGAGACCCAGTACTTC. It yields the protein CASSQEWGREETQYF.